The 27 T cell receptor beta chains reported below all come from one sample, sequenced in a study of T cells after yellow fever vaccination (dated by TCRdb to 2018 to 2020). Library generation was performed with 5' RACE. Sequencing was performed on an Illumina NovaSeq 6000. TCRdb passed the public sequencing reads through fastp at Q25 and MiXCR, retaining productive beta sequences. For every CDR3 protein sequence, its rows merge into one entry that carries the most common genes and DNA. This sample comprises hundreds of thousands of distinct CDR3 sequences, around 3.6% of them detected only once. The ten most abundant clones make up 23% of the sample. The treatment or condition label for this specimen denotes: live attenuated yellow fever vaccine strain. The sequencing used PBMCs, collected on the day of the yellow fever booster vaccination. The receptors originated from a man aged 18 to 35 who received the YFV17D yellow fever vaccine.

The table lists this clonotype with many counts. CDR3 protein: CASSPSGGGSYEQYV. CDR3 coding DNA: TGTGCCAGCAGTCCTAGCGGGGGTGGTTCCTACGAGCAGTACGTC. The chain uses TRBV6-5 and TRBJ2-7; TRBD2 agrees at 10 bases. The CDR3 consists of 15 residues. Germline V gene data show CDR1 as MNHEY and CDR2 as SVGAGI. The junction had 5 bases not matched to a gene; V was cut back by 5 bases and J by 1 base.

V and J are TRBV24-1 and TRBJ1-5, with 8 positions matching TRBD1. The V gene's germline CDR1 is KGHDR and CDR2 SFDVKD. There are 16 residues in the CDR3. J was trimmed by 0 bases and V by 3 bases; bases with no gene match: 3. The CDR3 sequence is CATSDGTGSSNQPQHF. As DNA, the CDR3 is TGTGCCACCAGTGATGGGACAGGCAGTAGCAATCAGCCCCAGCATTTT.

The chain recombines TRBV5-6 with TRBJ2-1, with D possibly matching TRBD2 (6 bases). CDR1 SGHDT and CDR2 YYEEEE come from the germline V gene. Trimming cost V 4 bases and J 0 bases, with 11 bases left between them. The CDR3 covers 15 residues. For the CDR3, the DNA is TGTGCCAGCAGCGCCACCGGGGGCTCCTACAATGAGCAGTTCTTC. It encodes CASSATGGSYNEQFF.

The V call is TRBV7-9, the J call TRBJ2-7, with D perhaps TRBD2 (6 bases). Germline V gene sequence: CDR1 SEHNR, CDR2 FQNEAQ (reference sequence). V lost 2 bases, J lost 5 bases, and 10 bases lay in between. This CDR3 spans 13 amino acids. The DNA of the CDR3 is TGTGCCAGCAGCTTAAAGGGCGGGGACGAGCAGTACGTC. Protein sequence: CASSLKGGDEQYV.

At least ten counts were recorded for this clonotype. The chain links TRBV14 to TRBJ1-4; D unresolved. Germline CDR1 is SGHDN and CDR2 is FVKESK. Trimming shortened V by 1 base and J by 3 bases, and 18 bases separated the two germline ends. The CDR3 runs 18 residues. CDR3 protein: CASSQGVGKGMANEKLFF. The CDR3 DNA is TGTGCCAGCAGCCAAGGAGTTGGCAAGGGAATGGCTAATGAAAAACTGTTTTTT. Together with reference TRBV14 and TRBJ1-4, the CDR3 gives the full variable domain: EAGVTQFPSHSVIEKGQTVTLRCDPISGHDNLYWYRRVMGKEIKFLLHFVKESKQDESGMPNNRFLAERTGGTYSTLKVQPAELEDSGVYFCASSQGVGKGMANEKLFFGSGTQLSVL.

The chain combines TRBV6-1 with TRBJ1-2, with 7 bases fitting TRBD1. CDR1 is MNHNS, CDR2 SASEGT, per germline. Germline trimming cut 6 bases from V and 8 bases from J; bases unmatched to any gene: 12. This CDR3 has 14 residues. CDR3: CASRDGTVIYGYTF. For the CDR3, the DNA is TGTGCCAGCAGAGACGGGACAGTTATCTACGGCTACACCTTC.

This clonotype was seen only a few times. The chain has TRBV7-6 and TRBJ2-3; TRBD2 matches 8 bases. The CDR3 runs 18 residues. V was pared by 3 bases and J by 5 bases, with 16 bases of the junction left unmatched. CDR1 and CDR2 from the germline V gene are SGHVS and FNYEAQ. In DNA form, the CDR3 reads TGTGCCAGCAGCTTCAGGGTGCTAGGAGCGGGGGCCTTAGATACGCAGTATTTT. Translating gives CASSFRVLGAGALDTQYF.

The rearrangement links TRBV19 to TRBJ1-6; D gene ambiguous. V lost 1 base and J lost 8, with 9 bases in between. The CDR3 covers 14 residues. The germline gives CDR1 LNHDA, CDR2 SQIVND (reference sequence). CDR3 DNA sequence: TGTGCCAGTAGTATAGCCCCCGGCGATTCACCCCTCCACTTT. This encodes CASSIAPGDSPLHF.

This clonotype turned up a few times. The chain uses TRBV4-2 and TRBJ1-5; D is possibly TRBD1 (6 bases). V lost 3 bases, J lost 6 bases, and 18 bases lay in between. The CDR3 runs to 16 residues. The V gene's germline CDR1 is LGHNA and CDR2 YNFKEQ. The CDR3 DNA sequence: TGTGCCAGCAGCCAGGAGGTCAGGGGTGGGGGTCAGCCCCAGCATTTT. This encodes CASSQEVRGGGQPQHF.

The rearrangement joins TRBV15 to TRBJ1-5, with TRBD1 as a possible D gene (5 bases). The CDR3 contains 14 residues. Per the germline V gene, CDR1 is LNHNV and CDR2 is YYDKDF (reference sequence). V was trimmed by 5 bases and J by 3 bases, leaving 11 bases between them. The CDR3 reads CATSRPGTNQPQHF. The CDR3, as DNA: TGTGCCACCAGCCGGCCAGGGACCAATCAGCCCCAGCATTTT.

The chain carries TRBV23-1 and TRBJ2-5, with D possibly TRBD1 on 7 matching bases. TRBV23-1 is sorted into the ORF group, with uncertain function. V was shortened by 3 bases and J by 0 bases, with 20 bases between the two germline ends. The CDR3 is made up of 18 amino acids. DNA for the CDR3: TGCGCCAGCAGTCAGCGGGAACAGGGACAGACAAACCAAGAGACCCAGTACTTC. Protein product: CASSQREQGQTNQETQYF.

This clonotype showed up just a few times. V and J are TRBV2 and TRBJ2-1; D may be TRBD1 or TRBD2 (6 bases each). Germline V gene lookup returns CDR1 SNHLY and CDR2 FYNNEI. The germline V and J ends were trimmed by 9 bases and 9 bases, with 21 bases remaining between them. The CDR3 loop spans 14 amino acids. As DNA, the CDR3 is TGTGCCAGTGGAGGGGACATTGGACTTTCTGAGCAGTTCTTC. It is translated as CASGGDIGLSEQFF.

At least ten counts were recorded for this clonotype. This chain connects TRBV29-1 to TRBJ2-2; TRBD2 aligns across 9 bases. CDR1 is SQVTM and CDR2 is ANQGSEA in the germline V gene. The CDR3 totals 15 residues. With V trimmed by 4 bases and J by 3 bases, 6 bases remained unmatched. CDR3 sequence: CSVVSGGRDTGELFF. CDR3 sequence (DNA): TGCAGCGTTGTTAGCGGGGGACGGGACACCGGGGAGCTGTTTTTT.

This clonotype was counted once. A much larger clone is a single base away; this may be a read error. The chain employs TRBV7-2 and TRBJ2-5; unclear D gene. With 5 bases removed from V and 5 bases from J, the gap between germline ends came to 9 bases. CDR1 SGHTA and CDR2 FQGNSA come from the germline V gene. The CDR3 is made up of 12 amino acids. In DNA form, the CDR3 reads TGTGCCAGCAGCGTACAGCGTGAGACCCAGTACTTC. Its protein is CASSVQRETQYF. The whole variable domain, filled in from reference TRBV7-2 and TRBJ2-5, reads GAGVSQSPSNKVTEKGKDVELRCDPISGHTALYWYRQSLGQGLEFLIYFQGNSAPDKSGLPSDRFSAERTGGSVSTLTIQRTQQEDSAVYLCASSVQRETQYFGPGTRLLVL.

The chain carries TRBV5-1 and TRBJ2-1; D remains ambiguous. Per germline, CDR1 SGHRS and CDR2 YFSETQ. The CDR3 is made up of 13 amino acids. With 1 base removed from V and 6 bases from J, the gap between germline ends came to 8 bases. The DNA of the CDR3 is TGCGCCAGCAGCTTGAGGGTACCCAATGAGCAGTTCTTC. It codes for CASSLRVPNEQFF.

At least ten counts were recorded for this clonotype. The chain has TRBV7-2 and TRBJ2-1, with D possibly TRBD2 on 6 matching bases. This CDR3 spans 17 amino acids. The V end lost 4 bases, the J end lost 3 bases, and 19 bases lay between the germline ends. Germline CDR1 reads SGHTA; CDR2 reads FQGNSA. The CDR3 nucleotides are TGTGCCAGCAGCTCCATTCCCGGGACTGTCTACTACAATGAGCAGTTCTTC. This codes for CASSSIPGTVYYNEQFF.

This clonotype was seen a handful of times. The chain has TRBV3-1 and TRBJ2-1; weak D call: TRBD2 (6 bases). The V end lost 1 base, the J end lost 3 bases, and 13 bases lay between the germline ends. Germline CDR1 is LGHDT and CDR2 is YNNKEL (reference sequence). This CDR3 has 16 residues. For the CDR3, the DNA is TGTGCCAGCAGCCAAGTTCAAGCGGGCAACTACAATGAGCAGTTCTTC. Translation: CASSQVQAGNYNEQFF.

At least ten counts were recorded for this clonotype. The rearrangement uses TRBV7-3 and TRBJ1-6; 7 nucleotides line up with TRBD1. CDR1 and CDR2 from the germline V gene are SGHTA and FQGTGA. The CDR3 is 15 amino acids. V trimming: 6 bases; J trimming: 6 bases; junction bases outside the gene matches: 8. CDR3 nucleotide sequence: TGTGCCAGCAGTTCCCGGGGACAGTTTAATTCACCCCTCCACTTT. Protein product: CASSSRGQFNSPLHF.

The gene calls are TRBV5-6 and TRBJ2-7; weak D call: TRBD1 (5 bases). Trimming removed 6 bases at V and 4 bases at J, with 17 bases between. Germline CDR1 and CDR2: SGHDT and YYEEEE. This CDR3 contains 14 residues. CDR3 DNA sequence: TGTGCCAGCACCAACACAGGACACGATTACGAGCAGTACTTC. It is translated as CASTNTGHDYEQYF. The full variable domain, rest sourced from reference TRBV5-6 and TRBJ2-7, is DAGVTQSPTHLIKTRGQQVTLRCSPKSGHDTVSWYQQALGQGPQFIFQYYEEEERQRGNFPDRFSGHQFPNYSSELNVNALLLGDSALYLCASTNTGHDYEQYFGPGTRLTVT.

Of note for this clonotype: A much larger clone is a single base away; this may be a read error. The chain is built from TRBV6-5 and TRBJ2-1; TRBD2 is a possible D gene (5 bases). Germline V CDR1 and CDR2: MNHEY, SVGAGI. Trimming stripped 4 bases from V and 6 bases from J, with 13 bases between. The CDR3 runs 14 residues. CDR3 region: CASSFPPGINEQFF. The CDR3 DNA is TGTGCCAGCAGTTTCCCTCCGGGAATCAATGAGCAGTTCTTC.

This clonotype was detected only a few times. CDR3 DNA: TGTGCCAGCAGCCCCCAGGGGAGCCTCGACACTGAAGCTTTCTTT. Its protein product is CASSPQGSLDTEAFF. The chain employs TRBV5-4 and TRBJ1-1; a weak D match, TRBD1 (6 bases). The CDR3 totals 15 residues. Trimming stripped 4 bases from V and 3 bases from J, with 16 bases between. Germline V gene sequence: CDR1 SGHNT, CDR2 YYREEE (reference sequence).

The table lists this clonotype with many counts. The chain joins TRBV6-5 to TRBJ2-2; D might be TRBD1 (5 bases). V was shortened by 6 bases and J by 5 bases, with 13 bases between the two germline ends. The CDR3 covers 14 residues. Germline loops: CDR1 MNHEY, CDR2 SVGAGI. Here the CDR3 reads CASSLLSGTGELFF. The DNA for the CDR3 is TGTGCCAGCAGCCTCCTTTCAGGGACCGGGGAGCTGTTTTTT.

This rearrangement joins TRBV7-9 to TRBJ1-5; no definite D call. Germline V gene data show CDR1 as SEHNR and CDR2 as FQNEAQ (reference sequence). The CDR3 consists of 15 residues. Between the trimmed V and J ends, which lost 5 bases and 0 bases, there was a span of 11 bases. The CDR3 loop is CASSLGRTSNQPQHF. In DNA form, the CDR3 reads TGTGCCAGCAGCCTAGGTAGGACTAGCAATCAGCCCCAGCATTTT.

In its sample, this clonotype was seen many times. The V call is TRBV20-1, the J call TRBJ1-5; 7 bases map to TRBD1. CDR1 and CDR2 (germline): DFQATT, SNEGSKA (reference sequence). V shed 2 bases, J shed 5 bases, and the junction held 0 bases outside the gene matches. CDR3 size: 12 residues. The CDR3 DNA sequence: TGCAGTGCTAGACAGGGGGATCAGCCCCAGCATTTT. Translating gives CSARQGDQPQHF.

The chain is built from TRBV5-4 and TRBJ2-3, with D perhaps TRBD1 or TRBD2 (6 bases each). Germline V gives CDR1 SGHNT, CDR2 YYREEE (reference sequence). The CDR3 is 12 residues long. V lost 8 bases and J lost 4, with 11 bases in between. In nucleotides, the CDR3 is TGTGCCAGTAATCGGGGGCCAGATACGCAGTATTTT. Translation gives CASNRGPDTQYF.

This clonotype has a handful of counts. The gene calls are TRBV5-6 and TRBJ2-1; 9 nucleotides align to TRBD1. The V gene end was trimmed by 3 bases and the J gene end by 5 bases; junction bases not matched to a gene: 0. This CDR3 contains 13 residues. The germline CDR1 and CDR2 sequences are SGHDT and YYEEEE. The CDR3 nucleotides read TGTGCCAGCAGCTGGGACAGGGACAATGAGCAGTTCTTC. Its protein product is CASSWDRDNEQFF.

This clonotype was counted ten times or more. The CDR3 DNA reads as TGTGCCAGCAGCGTAGCATCACCGCACTACATTGGGACAGCCGTGAGCATTCAGTACTTC. This gives the protein CASSVASPHYIGTAVSIQYF. This chain links TRBV9 with TRBJ2-4, with 7 nucleotides matching TRBD1. The junction had 24 bases not matched to a gene; V was cut back by 0 bases and J by 9 bases. This CDR3 region has 20 residues. Germline V lookup: CDR1 SGDLS, CDR2 YYNGEE.